These 11 T cell receptor beta chains were sequenced from one sample in a study of blood T cell repertoires in COVID-19. Data came from immunoSEQ multiplex PCR; TCRdb stores just in-frame clones and leaves some out. The table has approximately 250,000 clones, about 87% seen once. The sequenced sample consisted of PBMCs or T cells enriched from blood (not recorded which). These receptors all stem from a woman aged 40 to 50 with acute COVID-19.

This clone was recorded only once. The V gene is TRBV4-3, the J gene TRBJ2-1, with 11 bases matching TRBD2. Germline CDR1 is LGHNA and CDR2 is YSLEER. The CDR3 spans 15 residues. V trimming: 3 bases; J trimming: 4 bases; junction bases outside the gene matches: 2. CDR3 DNA: TGCGCCAGCAGCCACGGGACTAGCGGATACAATGAGCAGTTCTTC. This translates into CASSHGTSGYNEQFF.

Only one count was recorded for this clone. The chain has TRBV7-9 and TRBJ2-2; 7 bases are a match to TRBD1. CDR3 length: 15 amino acids. The V and J ends lost 5 bases and 2 bases, in that order; junction bases with no gene match: 5. The germline V gene has CDR1 SEHNR and CDR2 FQNEAQ (reference sequence). Here the CDR3 reads CASSQGTENTGELFF. The CDR3 nucleotides read TGTGCCAGCAGCCAAGGGACAGAAAACACCGGGGAGCTGTTTTTT.

This chain links TRBV19 with TRBJ1-2; no clear D gene. Trimming shortened V by 8 bases and J by 0 bases, and 16 bases separated the two germline ends. This CDR3 contains 15 residues. Germline values: CDR1 LNHDA, CDR2 SQIVND (reference sequence). CDR3 sequence reads: CASYSRMNANYGYTF. DNA for the CDR3: TGTGCCAGTTACAGCAGAATGAATGCTAACTATGGCTACACCTTC.

The rearrangement links TRBV14 to TRBJ2-7, with D perhaps TRBD1 (5 bases). The CDR3 totals 14 residues. Per the germline V gene, CDR1 is SGHDN and CDR2 is FVKESK. V lost 5 bases to trimming and J lost 9 bases, with 20 bases between them. The CDR3 DNA reads as TGTGCCAGCAGCTCCCTCTCGGACATTACGAGGCAGTACGTC. Amino acid sequence: CASSSLSDITRQYV.

The V call is TRBV6-5, the J call TRBJ2-3; D gene unclear. The CDR3 length is 13 residues. Germline V gene lookup returns CDR1 MNHEY and CDR2 SVGAGI. V was clipped by 8 bases and J by 4 bases, with 13 bases between them. CDR3 in DNA: TGTGCCAGCGAGAGTTTGAACGCAGATACGCAGTATTTT. This gives the protein CASESLNADTQYF.

This clone was observed once. V and J are TRBV10-3 and TRBJ2-1, with 11 bases that match TRBD2. This CDR3 contains 15 residues. After removal of 6 bases from V and 7 bases from J, the junction contained 8 bases not matched to a gene. In germline, CDR1 is ENHRY, CDR2 SYGVKD. CDR3 residues: CAIRPLAGDRNEQFF. The CDR3 DNA is TGTGCCATCAGACCACTAGCGGGAGACAGGAATGAGCAGTTCTTC.

The V and J genes are TRBV9 and TRBJ2-1; unclear D gene. The CDR3 consists of 15 residues. Germline V CDR1 and CDR2: SGDLS, YYNGEE. The V gene lost 1 base and the J gene lost 0 bases, with 8 bases spanning the gap. The CDR3 is CASSVTPNSYNEQFF. In DNA, the CDR3 is TGTGCCAGCAGCGTAACTCCTAACTCCTACAATGAGCAGTTCTTC.

The genes are TRBV7-9 and TRBJ2-1; 8 bases are a match to TRBD2. CDR3 size: 16 residues. Germline trimming cut 1 base from V and 9 bases from J; bases unmatched to any gene: 11. The germline V gene has CDR1 SEHNR and CDR2 FQNEAQ (reference sequence). Here the CDR3 reads CASSLVGGSGKFEQFF. CDR3 DNA: TGTGCCAGCAGCTTAGTAGGGGGTAGCGGGAAATTTGAGCAGTTCTTC.

CDR3 nucleotide sequence: TGTGCCACCAGCAGAGATAGCCACTATGGCTACACCTTC. Its protein is CATSRDSHYGYTF. The V and J genes are TRBV15 and TRBJ1-2; no firm D call. Germline V lookup: CDR1 LNHNV, CDR2 YYDKDF (reference sequence). V was shortened by 0 bases and J by 3 bases, with 5 bases between the two germline ends. This CDR3 is 13 amino acids long.

The chain recombines TRBV4-3 with TRBJ1-2; D remains unclear. Germline loops: CDR1 LGHNA, CDR2 YSLEER. The CDR3 extends over 14 amino acids. The germline V and J ends were trimmed by 4 bases and 8 bases, with 17 bases remaining between them. CDR3 residues: CASSPNGGPEGYTF. Here the CDR3 DNA reads TGCGCCAGCAGCCCAAACGGCGGCCCAGAGGGCTACACCTTC.

The rearrangement uses TRBV5-1 and TRBJ2-5, with 7 bases fitting TRBD1. Germline values: CDR1 SGHRS, CDR2 YFSETQ. V was clipped by 2 bases and J by 3 bases; unmatched bases: 7. The CDR3 loop spans 15 amino acids. The CDR3 nucleotides read TGCGCCAGCAGCTTCTTCGCTGGGACAGAAGAGACCCAGTACTTC. Translation: CASSFFAGTEETQYF.